These T cell receptor beta chains were read from a single sample in a study of cytomegalovirus exposure and HLA in healthy donors. Using immunoSEQ multiplex PCR, the repertoire was profiled, and TCRdb retains in-frame clones only, with some absent. The sample includes approximately 110,000 clones. The specimen sequenced was PBMCs. These receptors all stem from a middle-aged man in good health and CMV-seronegative. Each CDR3 is given with its conserved first and last residue. A D gene is named only where the DNA matches it firmly.

j_call v_call d_call cdr3_nt cdr3_aa
TRBJ2-7 TRBV6-5 TRBD2 TGTGCCAGCAGGGGGTCCTGGCGGGAGCTGGGTGAGCAGTACTTC CASRGSWRELGEQYF
TRBJ2-1 TRBV7-9 NA TGTGCCAGCAGCTTAAGCGGAGGCCTTTACAATGAGCAGTTCTTC CASSLSGGLYNEQFF
TRBJ2-7 TRBV5-1 NA TGCGCCAGCAAAGGGGACATCTACGAGCAGTACTTC CASKGDIYEQYF
TRBJ1-3 TRBV18 TRBD1 TGTGCCAGCTCACTGGGACAGGGTGATGCTGGAAACACCATATATTTT CASSLGQGDAGNTIYF
TRBJ1-1 TRBV4-3 NA TGCGCCAGCAGCCAAGATAGAAGCGACAGGGAAGCTTTCTTT CASSQDRSDREAFF
TRBJ1-1 TRBV30 TRBD1 TGTGCCGGGACAGTAATTGCAGTGAACACTGAAGCTTTCTTT CAGTVIAVNTEAFF
TRBJ2-7 TRBV29-1 NA TGCAGCGTCGCTCCGGCAGGTAGGACCTACGAGCAGTACTTC CSVAPAGRTYEQYF
TRBJ2-1 TRBV15 NA TGTGCCACCACCACTCAGGGGTCAGGCTCCTACAATGAGCAGTTCTTC CATTTQGSGSYNEQFF
TRBJ2-7 TRBV27 NA TGTGCCAGCAGCCGCGACGGCAGGGTCACCTACGAGCAGTACTTC CASSRDGRVTYEQYF
TRBJ1-6 TRBV7-2 TRBD1 TGTGCCAGCAGCTCAGAGGACAGGGTATCTATCGGAACCCTCCACTTT CASSSEDRVSIGTLHF
TRBJ2-7 TRBV5-1 TRBD1 TGCGCCAGCAGCCCGACAGGGGGCTCCCACGAGCAGTACTTC CASSPTGGSHEQYF
TRBJ2-7 TRBV15 TRBD1 TGTGCCACCAGCCGCGACAGGGGGCCGGTCGAGCAGTACTTC CATSRDRGPVEQYF
TRBJ2-3 TRBV4-3 NA TGCGCCAGCAGCCAAGATTGGGAGGATACGCAGTATTTT CASSQDWEDTQYF
TRBJ1-2 TRBV4-3 NA TGCGCCAGCAGCCAAGATGGGCTCTATGGCTACACCTTC CASSQDGLYGYTF
TRBJ1-1 TRBV2 NA TGTGCCAGCAGTTTAGGGGCGAACACTGAAGCTTTCTTT CASSLGANTEAFF
TRBJ1-5 TRBV7-9 TRBD1 TGTGCCAGCAGCCACGGACAGGGGCAGCATCAGCCCCAGCATTTT CASSHGQGQHQPQHF
TRBJ2-7 TRBV18 TRBD1 TGTGCCAGCTCACCAGGGACAGGGGGTGGTTCCTACGAGCAGTACTTC CASSPGTGGGSYEQYF
TRBJ1-1 TRBV5-1 TRBD1 TGCGCCAGCAGCCCTGAAGGACAGGGAGGCACTGAAGCTTTCTTT CASSPEGQGGTEAFF